This T cell receptor beta chain stems from a study of T cells in Graves' hyperthyroidism and ophthalmopathy. Trimming pared 6 bases from V and 7 bases from J, leaving 13 bases between. The CDR3 sequence is 12 residues long. The germline gives CDR1 MDHEN, CDR2 SYDVKM. What was amplified from RNA transcripts were TCR beta CDR3 regions. HTBI primers were employed in a first-round RT-PCR of the TCR CDR3. TCRdb re-called the multiplex PCR reads with MiXCR, one entry per CDR3 protein. The profile covers 650,000 to 700,000 distinct CDR3 sequences, with approximately 15% appearing a single time and around 16% taken by the ten largest. Many counts were recorded for this clonotype.

The rearrangement joins TRBV28 to TRBJ2-7, with D perhaps matching TRBD2 (6 bases). The origin of this receptor is a man aged 45-65 years with Graves' hyperthyroidism. Sequenced: blood. This CDR3 is CASSKLGREQYF. The CDR3 bases are TGTGCCAGCAGCAAGTTGGGGAGGGAGCAGTACTTC.